The sequence of this T cell receptor beta chain was determined in a study of cytomegalovirus exposure and HLA in healthy donors. Germline V CDR1 and CDR2: GTSNPN, SVGIG (reference sequence). There are 15 residues in the CDR3. The J segment lost 4 bases and the V segment lost 3 bases, leaving 10 bases of the junction unmatched. Both 60 Vbeta primers and 13 Jbeta primers went into the PCR. Assay: immunoSEQ multiplex PCR; the TCRdb copy retains only in-frame clones and omits some. The sample lists 90,000 to 150,000 clones; roughly 76% were seen once. V usage is TRBV30 and J usage is TRBJ2-7; 9 nucleotides match TRBD1. This receptor was taken from a middle-aged woman in good health and CMV-seropositive. Material for sequencing was PBMCs. The CDR3 is CAWSPRDRVSYEQYF. The CDR3 DNA sequence: TGTGCCTGGAGCCCTAGGGACAGGGTATCGTACGAGCAGTACTTC.